This record looks at one T cell receptor delta chain sequence and its context. Its antigen is as yet unknown. V lost 1 base and J lost 4, with 10 bases in between. Germline CDR1 reads TSWWSYY; CDR2 reads QGS. This CDR3 comprises 15 residues. The data stem from a study of Vδ1+ human thymocytes. Study outcomes and limitations: Despite high sort purity, roughly 19% of thymic T cell receptor delta sequences were Vdelta2. In the thymus, TRG and TRD repertoires looked highly polyclonal with Gaussian CDR3 lengths. The authors advised highly purified populations and single-cell validation.

Thymocytes were sorted as CD3+ TCRVdelta1+ TCRVdelta2- after alphabeta T cell depletion. Sorted Vdelta1+ thymocytes were about 98% to 99.6% pure. Sequences come from RNA converted to cDNA by reverse transcription. CDR3 amplicons came from multiplex PCR with pooled V-gene forward and constant-region reverse primers. TCRdb fed the multiplex PCR reads into CATT to redo clone calling. The sample has tens of thousands of delta-chain clones, 6.5% to 10% seen once. This TCR was sampled from a child younger than two who had congenital heart surgery. The rearrangement joins TRDV1 to TRDJ2; D is unresolved. Sequencing was carried out using Vdelta1+ gamma-delta thymocytes from the thymus. As for subset: FACS-sorted CD3+ TCRalphabeta- TCRVdelta1+ TCRVdelta2- thymocytes. In DNA form, the CDR3 reads TGTGCTCTTGGGGAACGGAGGGGTAGGACAGCACAACTCTTCTTT. Translated, it gives CALGERRGRTAQLFF.